These T cell receptor beta chains were read from a single sample in a study of T cell clonotyping in hematopoietic cell transplantation. Libraries were prepared by immunoSEQ multiplex PCR; TCRdb keeps only in-frame clonotypes and omits some of them. Among around 15,000 clones listed, 93% were seen once. The material was peripheral blood mononuclear cells, obtained before stem cell transplant. The receptor set was obtained from a young man with biphenotypic leukemia. Some clones in this sample may be carry-over from other donors' samples. CDR3s include the opening cysteine and the closing phenylalanine or tryptophan. A D gene is named only where the DNA matches it firmly. Not all rows give a size; the values are once, few, many and, for expanded clones, a class.

DNA: TGTGCCAGCAGCAAGGGACAGGGGAAGACCGCCTACGAGCAGTACTTC
CDR3: CASSKGQGKTAYEQYF
D: TRBD1
V: TRBV7-2
J: TRBJ2-7
size: .

DNA: TGTGCCAGCAGCTTAGGAGGGTCTTCCGGCTATGGCTACACCTTC
CDR3: CASSLGGSSGYGYTF
D: .
V: TRBV7-2
J: TRBJ1-2
size: .

DNA: TGTGCCAGCAGCTTGGGACTAGCCAGCTCCTACAATGAGCAGTTCTTC
CDR3: CASSLGLASSYNEQFF
D: TRBD2
V: TRBV2
J: TRBJ2-1
size: .

DNA: TGTGCCAGCAGTGTCCTAGCGGGGGGGCCAGAGACCCAGTACTTC
CDR3: CASSVLAGGPETQYF
D: TRBD2
V: TRBV6-1
J: TRBJ2-5
size: .

DNA: TGTGCCAGCAGCTTACGGACAACGGACGAGCTGTTTTTT
CDR3: CASSLRTTDELFF
D: .
V: TRBV5-4
J: TRBJ2-2
size: .

DNA: TGCGCCAGCAGCTTGAGTATGGACAGCAACACCGGGGAGCTGTTTTTT
CDR3: CASSLSMDSNTGELFF
D: .
V: TRBV4-1
J: TRBJ2-2
size: .

DNA: TGTGCCAGCGGGGGGGACAGGGGGCAGGAGACCCAGTACTTC
CDR3: CASGGDRGQETQYF
D: TRBD1
V: TRBV6-6
J: TRBJ2-5
size: .

DNA: TGTGCCAGCAGCTTTAGCGGGTACGAGCAGTACTTC
CDR3: CASSFSGYEQYF
D: TRBD2
V: TRBV7-2
J: TRBJ2-7
size: .

DNA: TGCACCAGCAGCCAACACCACGAACGAGCGGGGGTCTACGAGCAGTACTTC
CDR3: CTSSQHHERAGVYEQYF
D: .
V: TRBV1
J: TRBJ2-7
size: .

DNA: TGTGCCAGCACCACAGGGGTAGGGGCCTACGAGCAGTACTTC
CDR3: CASTTGVGAYEQYF
D: TRBD1
V: TRBV7-8
J: TRBJ2-7
size: few

DNA: TGCGCCAGCAGCCAAGACAGAGTCCAAGAGACCCAGTACTTC
CDR3: CASSQDRVQETQYF
D: .
V: TRBV4-3
J: TRBJ2-5
size: .

DNA: TGTGCCTGGAGTGTAAGGCTAGCGAGCTACGAGCAGTACTTC
CDR3: CAWSVRLASYEQYF
D: .
V: TRBV30
J: TRBJ2-7
size: .

DNA: TGTGCCATCAAGGGGGCGGACACAGATACGCAGTATTTT
CDR3: CAIKGADTDTQYF
D: TRBD1
V: TRBV10-3
J: TRBJ2-3
size: .

DNA: TGTGCCAGCAGTTTAAATTGGGATCAGCCCCAGCATTTT
CDR3: CASSLNWDQPQHF
D: .
V: TRBV27
J: TRBJ1-5
size: once